This record covers a single T cell receptor beta chain. What it binds is unknown. The source of the sample is a study of shared clonotypes between healthy human individuals. Overall study: The study used three CD4 naive, three CD4 memory, two CD8 naive and one CD8 memory plate per donor.

The material for each subset, its genomic DNA, was split evenly across several immunoSEQ plates. The authors loaded roughly 200 ng DNA, roughly 27,000 T cell genomes, into sorted-subset replicate PCRs. Method: immunoSEQ multiplex PCR; TCRdb's copy keeps in-frame clones and lacks some. The sample has more than 2,000,000 clones, around nine tenths seen once. Notes on the study in general: What naive subsets generally showed was a larger estimated richness than memory subsets showed.

V was cut by 6 bases and J by 0 bases, with 11 bases left in between. The V gene's germline CDR1 is MNHEY and CDR2 SVGAGI. The CDR3 totals 14 residues. The receptor was isolated from a man in his late teens or twenties in good health. Sequenced material: naive CD4+ T cells sorted from blood. Subset of the sample: CD45RA+ positively selected. This chain uses TRBV6-5 with TRBJ1-1; D unresolved. In nucleotides, the CDR3 is TGTGCCAGCAGGCGGACGTACGTGAACACTGAAGCTTTCTTT. Its translation: CASRRTYVNTEAFF.